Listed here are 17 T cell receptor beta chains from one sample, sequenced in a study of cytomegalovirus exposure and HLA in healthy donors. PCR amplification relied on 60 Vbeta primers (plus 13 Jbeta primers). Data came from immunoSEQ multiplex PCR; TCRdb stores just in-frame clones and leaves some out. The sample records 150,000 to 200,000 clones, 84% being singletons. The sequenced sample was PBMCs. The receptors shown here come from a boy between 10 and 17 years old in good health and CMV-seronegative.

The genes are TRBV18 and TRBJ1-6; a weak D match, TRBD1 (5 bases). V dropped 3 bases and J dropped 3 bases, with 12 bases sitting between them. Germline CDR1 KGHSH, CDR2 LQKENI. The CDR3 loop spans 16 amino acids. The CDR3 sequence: CASSPGGPSYNSPLHF. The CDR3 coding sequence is TGTGCCAGCTCACCGGGGGGACCGAGCTATAATTCACCCCTCCACTTT.

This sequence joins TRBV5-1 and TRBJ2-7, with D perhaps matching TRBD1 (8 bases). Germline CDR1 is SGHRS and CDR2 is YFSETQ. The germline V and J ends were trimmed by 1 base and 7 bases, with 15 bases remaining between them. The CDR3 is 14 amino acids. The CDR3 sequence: CASSLTGGGWEQYF. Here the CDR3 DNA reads TGCGCCAGCAGCTTGACAGGGGGGGGTTGGGAGCAGTACTTC.

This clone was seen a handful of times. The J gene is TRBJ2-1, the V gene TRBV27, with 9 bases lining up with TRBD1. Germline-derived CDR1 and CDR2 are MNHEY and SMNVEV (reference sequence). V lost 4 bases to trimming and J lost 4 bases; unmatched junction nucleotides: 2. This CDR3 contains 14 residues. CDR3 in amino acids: CASSSGTGYNEQFF. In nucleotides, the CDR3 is TGTGCCAGCAGTTCCGGGACAGGGTACAATGAGCAGTTCTTC.

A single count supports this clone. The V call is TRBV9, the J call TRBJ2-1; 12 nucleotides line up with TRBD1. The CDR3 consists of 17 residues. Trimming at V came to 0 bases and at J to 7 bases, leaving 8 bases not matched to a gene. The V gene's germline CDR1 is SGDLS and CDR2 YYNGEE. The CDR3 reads CASSVAGDRGHRNEQFF. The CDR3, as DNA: TGTGCCAGCAGCGTAGCAGGGGACAGGGGGCACCGGAATGAGCAGTTCTTC.

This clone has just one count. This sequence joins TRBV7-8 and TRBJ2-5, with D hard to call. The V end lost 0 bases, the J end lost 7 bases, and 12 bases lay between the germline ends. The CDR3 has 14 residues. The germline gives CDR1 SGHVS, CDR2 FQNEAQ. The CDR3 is CASSLAPFSGTQYF. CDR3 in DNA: TGTGCCAGCAGCTTAGCGCCCTTTTCAGGGACCCAGTACTTC.

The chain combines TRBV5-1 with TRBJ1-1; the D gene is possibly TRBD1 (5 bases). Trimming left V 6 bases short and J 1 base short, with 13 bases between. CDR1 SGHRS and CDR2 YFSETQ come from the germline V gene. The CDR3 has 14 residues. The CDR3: CASNPLTGNTEAFF. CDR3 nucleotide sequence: TGCGCCAGCAACCCGCTTACAGGGAACACTGAAGCTTTCTTT.

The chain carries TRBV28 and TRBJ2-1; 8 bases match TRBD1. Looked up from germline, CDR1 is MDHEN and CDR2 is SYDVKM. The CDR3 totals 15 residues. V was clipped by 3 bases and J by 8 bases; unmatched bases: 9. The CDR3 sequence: CASSLMAGGFYEQFF. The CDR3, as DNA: TGTGCCAGCAGTTTGATGGCAGGGGGCTTCTATGAGCAGTTCTTC.

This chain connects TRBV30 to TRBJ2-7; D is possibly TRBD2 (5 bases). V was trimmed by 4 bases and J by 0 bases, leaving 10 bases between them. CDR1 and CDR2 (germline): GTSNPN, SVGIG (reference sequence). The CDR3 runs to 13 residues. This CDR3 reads CAWIKSGSYEQYF. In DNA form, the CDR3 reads TGTGCCTGGATTAAGAGCGGCTCCTACGAGCAGTACTTC.

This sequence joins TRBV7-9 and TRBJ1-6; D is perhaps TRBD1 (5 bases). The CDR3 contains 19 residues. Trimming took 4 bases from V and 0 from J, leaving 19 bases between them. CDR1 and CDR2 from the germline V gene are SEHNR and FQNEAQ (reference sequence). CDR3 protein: CASSSGLSRSGSYNSPLHF. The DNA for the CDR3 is TGTGCCAGCAGCTCGGGACTCTCAAGGTCGGGCTCCTATAATTCACCCCTCCACTTT.

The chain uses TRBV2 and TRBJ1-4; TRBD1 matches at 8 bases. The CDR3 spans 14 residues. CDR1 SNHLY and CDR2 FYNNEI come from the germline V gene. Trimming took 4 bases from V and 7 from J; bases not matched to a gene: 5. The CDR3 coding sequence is TGTGCCAGCAGTGGGACAGGGAGAAGTGAAAAACTGTTTTTT. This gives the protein CASSGTGRSEKLFF.

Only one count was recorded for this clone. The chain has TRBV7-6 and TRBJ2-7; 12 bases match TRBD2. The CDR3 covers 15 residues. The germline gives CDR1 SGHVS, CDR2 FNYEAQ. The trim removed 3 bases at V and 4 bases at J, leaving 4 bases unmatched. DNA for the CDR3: TGTGCCAGCAGCTTCCGACTAGCGGGAGTGTACGAGCAGTACTTC. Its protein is CASSFRLAGVYEQYF.

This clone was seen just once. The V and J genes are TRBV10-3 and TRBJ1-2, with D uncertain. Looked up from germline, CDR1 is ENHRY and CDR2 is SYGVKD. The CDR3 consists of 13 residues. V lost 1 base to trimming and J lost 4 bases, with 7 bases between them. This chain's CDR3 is CAISELPGYGYTF. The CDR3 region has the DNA TGTGCCATCAGTGAGTTACCAGGCTATGGCTACACCTTC.

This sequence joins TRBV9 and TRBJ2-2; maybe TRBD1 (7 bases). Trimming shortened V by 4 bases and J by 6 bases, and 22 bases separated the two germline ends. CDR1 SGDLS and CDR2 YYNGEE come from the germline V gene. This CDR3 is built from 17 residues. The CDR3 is CASSSNRQGWEAGELFF. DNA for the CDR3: TGTGCCAGCAGCTCCAATCGACAGGGTTGGGAGGCCGGGGAGCTGTTTTTT.

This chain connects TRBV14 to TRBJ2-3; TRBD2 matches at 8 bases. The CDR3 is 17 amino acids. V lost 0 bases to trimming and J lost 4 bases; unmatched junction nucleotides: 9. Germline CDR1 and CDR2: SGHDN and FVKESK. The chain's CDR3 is CASSQDGSGKWADTQYF. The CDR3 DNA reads TGTGCCAGCAGCCAAGATGGTAGCGGGAAATGGGCAGATACGCAGTATTTT.

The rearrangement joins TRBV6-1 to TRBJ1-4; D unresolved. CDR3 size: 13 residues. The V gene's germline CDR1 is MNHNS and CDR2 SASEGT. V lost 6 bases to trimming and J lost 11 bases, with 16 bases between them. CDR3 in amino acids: CASRDLRERKLFF. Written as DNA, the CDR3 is TGTGCCAGCAGGGATTTGAGGGAAAGGAAACTGTTTTTT.

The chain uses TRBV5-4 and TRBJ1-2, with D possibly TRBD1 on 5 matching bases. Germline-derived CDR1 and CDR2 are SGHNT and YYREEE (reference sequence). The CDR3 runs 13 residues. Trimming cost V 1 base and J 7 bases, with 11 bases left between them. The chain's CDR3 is CASSLRRVGGYTF. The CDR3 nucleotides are TGTGCCAGCAGCTTGCGCAGGGTGGGTGGCTACACCTTC. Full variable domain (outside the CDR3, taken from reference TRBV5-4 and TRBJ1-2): ETGVTQSPTHLIKTRGQQVTLRCSSQSGHNTVSWYQQALGQGPQFIFQYYREEENGRGNFPPRFSGLQFPNYSSELNVNALELDDSALYLCASSLRRVGGYTFGSGTRLTVV.

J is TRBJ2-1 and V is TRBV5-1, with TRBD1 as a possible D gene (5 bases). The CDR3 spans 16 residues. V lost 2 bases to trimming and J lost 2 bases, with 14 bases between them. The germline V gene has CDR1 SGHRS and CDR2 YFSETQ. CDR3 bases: TGCGCCAGCAGCTTCTTGTCAGGGAATACCTACAATGAGCAGTTCTTC. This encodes CASSFLSGNTYNEQFF.